This is a list of T cell receptor beta chains from one sample in a study of tumor and adjacent non-tumor tissue in lung cancer. A single record per CDR3 protein comes from TCRdb applying MiXCR to the multiplex PCR reads. The sample carries 84,000 or so distinct CDR3 sequences, about 66% recorded once. Sequenced input: lung tumor tissue. The receptors derive from a man between 65 and 80 years old with non-small cell lung cancer. Each CDR3 is given with its conserved first and last residue. A D gene is named only where the DNA matches it firmly. Clone sizes are given selectively: once, few, many, or a class where the clone is expanded.

- TRBJ1-5 - TRBV29-1 CSAVESPQPQHF TGCAGCGCTGTAGAATCCCCACAGCCCCAGCATTTT
TRBD1 TRBJ2-7 once TRBV6-1 CASRAPGQGPYEQYF TGTGCCAGTAGGGCACCGGGACAGGGACCTTACGAGCAGTACTTC
- TRBJ2-7 - TRBV6-1 CASSVSFSYEQHF TGTGCCAGCAGCGTCAGCTTCTCCTACGAGCAGCACTTC
- TRBJ2-2 few TRBV11-2 CASSLSLAYTGELFF TGTGCCAGCAGCTTAAGCCTAGCATATACCGGGGAGCTGTTTTTT
TRBD2 TRBJ2-1 - TRBV12-3/TRBV12-4 CANSLGSSGRPYNEQFF TGTGCCAACAGTTTAGGGAGTAGCGGGAGGCCCTACAATGAGCAGTTCTTC
TRBD1 TRBJ1-5 - TRBV5-1 CASSSDREQHQHF TGCGCCAGCAGCTCCGACAGGGAGCAGCACCAGCATTTT
- TRBJ1-3 few TRBV7-9 CASSWDRRTGNTIYF TGTGCCAGCAGCTGGGACCGGCGTACTGGAAACACCATATATTTT
TRBD2 TRBJ2-1 many TRBV4-1 CASSQGPAGATLQFF TGCGCCAGCAGCCAAGGACCAGCGGGAGCCACCTTACAGTTCTTC
TRBD1 TRBJ2-5 - TRBV6-1 CTSNRQGHKTQYF TGTACCAGCAATCGACAGGGCCACAAGACCCAGTACTTC
- TRBJ2-2 many TRBV6-6 CASRRGLAGELFF TGTGCCAGCAGGAGAGGGTTAGCTGGGGAGCTGTTTTTT
- TRBJ1-1 many TRBV30 CAWTTPGWDQRDTEAFF TGTGCCTGGACCACCCCGGGGTGGGATCAACGGGACACTGAAGCTTTCTTT
- TRBJ2-2 medium-sized TRBV7-9 CASSFPRELFF TGTGCCAGCAGCTTCCCTCGGGAGCTGTTTTTT
TRBD1 TRBJ2-2 few TRBV5-1 CASRSGQGWTGELFF TGCGCCAGCAGGTCGGGACAGGGGTGGACCGGGGAGCTGTTTTTT
- TRBJ1-2 many TRBV12-3/TRBV12-4 CASSPGEVSNYGYTF TGTGCCAGCAGCCCCGGGGAGGTCTCGAACTATGGCTACACCTTC
TRBD1 TRBJ1-6 many TRBV6-5 CASSQQGQGDSPLHF TGTGCCAGCAGCCAACAGGGACAGGGAGACTCACCCCTCCACTTT
TRBD1 TRBJ2-3 - TRBV4-1 CASSQAGTGGNADTQYF TGCGCCAGCAGCCAGGCCGGGACAGGAGGAAACGCAGATACGCAGTATTTT
TRBD2 TRBJ2-3 medium-sized TRBV11-2 CASRRSLTGGKTDTQYF TGTGCCAGCAGAAGGTCACTGACGGGGGGGAAAACAGATACGCAGTATTTT
- TRBJ1-1 - TRBV5-1 CASSLRGASEAFF TGCGCCAGCAGCTTGCGGGGTGCTTCTGAAGCTTTCTTT
TRBD2 TRBJ2-5 many TRBV5-6 CASSLGPGGFGETQYF TGTGCCAGCAGCTTGGGCCCCGGGGGGTTTGGTGAGACCCAGTACTTC
TRBD2 TRBJ2-5 few TRBV20-1 CSAPHLRGETQYF TGCAGTGCTCCCCATCTGCGGGGGGAGACCCAGTACTTC
- TRBJ2-6 - TRBV11-2 CASSSTSGRGGSGANVLTF TGTGCCAGTAGCTCCACGAGTGGAAGAGGGGGCTCTGGGGCCAACGTCCTGACTTTC
- TRBJ2-6 once TRBV6-5 CASSYLSGSGVNVLTF TGTGCCAGCAGTTACCTGTCGGGCTCTGGGGTCAACGTCCTAACTTTC
TRBD2 TRBJ2-7 - TRBV11-2 CASSLNLGLAGVREQYF TGTGCCAGTAGCTTAAATCTGGGACTAGCGGGTGTTCGCGAGCAGTACTTC
- TRBJ2-1 medium-sized TRBV11-2 CASSSRSSSNEQFF TGTGCCAGCAGCTCGCGGAGTTCTTCAAATGAGCAGTTCTTC
- TRBJ2-7 - TRBV11-2 CASSLDLGSHGQYF TGTGCAAGCAGCTTAGATCTAGGCTCCCACGGGCAGTACTTC
- TRBJ2-4 - TRBV6-2/TRBV6-3 CTSSPRAGAYQNIQYF TGTACCAGCAGCCCACGAGCCGGGGCCTACCAAAACATTCAGTACTTC
- TRBJ1-1 - TRBV6-1 CARSPHEITEAFF TGTGCCAGAAGCCCCCATGAGATCACTGAAGCTTTCTTT
TRBD1 TRBJ2-1 once TRBV6-5 CASRPLGQGSLDDQFF TGTGCCAGCAGGCCCCTGGGACAGGGGTCGCTTGATGACCAGTTCTTT
- TRBJ2-7 - TRBV2 CASSEPGLQYEQYF TGTGCCAGCAGTGAGCCGGGACTCCAATACGAGCAGTACTTC
- TRBJ1-5 - TRBV6-5 CASSRTGAGTGNQTQHF TGTGCCAGCAGTCGCACGGGGGCCGGAACCGGCAATCAGACCCAGCATTTT
- TRBJ1-5 few TRBV20-1 CSTRELAGDQPQHF TGCAGTACTAGAGAGTTAGCAGGGGATCAGCCCCAGCATTTT
TRBD2 TRBJ2-3 once TRBV4-1 CVSSQGLAGDTQYF TGCGTTAGCAGCCAAGGCCTAGCGGGAGATACGCAGTATTTC
- TRBJ2-5 - TRBV20-1 CSAVLWEFETQYF TGCAGTGCCGTCTTATGGGAGTTCGAGACCCAGTACTTC
- TRBJ2-2 - TRBV10-2 CASRGQNTGELLF TGCGCCAGCAGGGGTCAGAACACTGGGGAGCTGCTTTTT
- TRBJ2-5 - TRBV21-1 CASSNTSGGYAETQYF TGTGCCAGCAGCAATACTAGCGGGGGATATGCAGAGACCCAGTACTTC
TRBD1 TRBJ2-7 - TRBV10-3 CAISSRDRGIYEQYF TGTGCCATCAGTTCCCGGGACAGGGGTATCTACGAGCAGTACTTC
TRBD1 TRBJ1-2 once TRBV5-4 CASSLGTGSYGYTF TGTGCCAGTAGCTTGGGGACAGGGTCGTATGGTTACACCTTC
- TRBJ1-4 - TRBV20-1 CSTRPTGSWTNEKLFF TGCAGTACTAGACCTACAGGGAGCTGGACTAATGAAAAACTGTTTTTC
TRBD1 TRBJ1-2 - TRBV6-5 CASSRQGAANYGHTF TGTGCCAGCAGCAGACAGGGGGCGGCTAACTATGGCCACACCTTC
TRBD1 TRBJ2-3 few TRBV11-2 CASSKDRETDTQYF TGTGCCAGCAGCAAAGACAGGGAAACAGATACGCAGTATTTT
- TRBJ1-5 many TRBV5-8 CASSLAFGVNQPQHF TGTGCCAGCAGCTTGGCATTTGGGGTCAATCAGCCCCAGCATTTT
- TRBJ2-3 few TRBV6-5 CASCFNGRGGDMQYF TGTGCCAGCTGCTTTAACGGGAGAGGAGGAGATATGCAGTATTTT
TRBD1 TRBJ1-5 many TRBV11-2 CASSLTGGWDQPQHF TGTGCCAGCAGCTTAACAGGGGGCTGGGATCAGCCCCAGCATTTT
- TRBJ1-4 - TRBV5-1 CASSWGSATNEKLFF TGCGCCAGCAGTTGGGGCAGTGCAACTAATGAAAAACTGTTTTTT
- TRBJ1-6 many TRBV7-9 CASSLEGNSPLHF TGTGCCAGCAGCTTAGAGGGGAATTCACCCCTCCACTTT
- TRBJ2-7 - TRBV5-1 CPSSLPGVYEQYF TGCCCCAGTAGCTTACCTGGGGTCTACGAGCAGTACTTC
- TRBJ1-4 - TRBV7-9 CAISLEGHHEKLFF TGTGCCATCAGCTTAGAGGGCCACCATGAAAAACTGTTTTTT
- TRBJ1-1 once TRBV11-2 CASSSPQRWDHETFF TGTGCCAGCAGCTCCCCCCAACGCTGGGACCATGAAACTTTCTTT
TRBD2 TRBJ2-1 many TRBV5-4 CASSLDGTSGIRSYNEQFF TGTGCCAGCAGCTTGGATGGGACTAGCGGGATTCGATCCTACAATGAGCAGTTCTTC
TRBD2 TRBJ2-1 once TRBV12-3/TRBV12-4 CASSFPHGSGPTSGGLIEQFF TGTGCCAGCAGCTTTCCCCACGGGTCGGGCCCGACTAGCGGAGGGCTTATTGAGCAGTTCTTC
TRBD1 TRBJ1-6 few TRBV30 CAWSAPQGAGYNSPLHF TGTGCCTGGAGTGCCCCACAGGGGGCGGGGTATAATTCACCCCTCCACTTT
- TRBJ1-2 - TRBV11-3 CASSFSGGASYIF TGTGCCAGCAGCTTTAGCGGGGGCGCGAGTTACATCTTC
- TRBJ2-1 - TRBV12-3/TRBV12-4 CVSKTGRGAGGEQFF TGTGTCAGCAAGACAGGGAGGGGGGCTGGGGGTGAGCAGTTCTTC
- TRBJ2-7 many TRBV7-9 CASSQARAKQYF TGTGCCAGCAGCCAAGCTCGCGCCAAGCAGTACTTC